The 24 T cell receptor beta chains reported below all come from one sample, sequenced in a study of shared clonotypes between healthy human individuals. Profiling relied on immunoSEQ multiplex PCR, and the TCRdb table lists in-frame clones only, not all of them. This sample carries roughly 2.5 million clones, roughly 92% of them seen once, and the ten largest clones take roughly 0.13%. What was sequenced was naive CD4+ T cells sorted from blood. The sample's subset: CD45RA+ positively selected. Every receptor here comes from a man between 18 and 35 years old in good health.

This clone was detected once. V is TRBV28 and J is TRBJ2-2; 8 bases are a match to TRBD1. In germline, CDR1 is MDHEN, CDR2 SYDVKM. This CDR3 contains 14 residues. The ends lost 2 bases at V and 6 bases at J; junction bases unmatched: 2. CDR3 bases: TGTGCCAGCAGTTTAGAACAGGGGGCCGGGGAGCTGTTTTTT. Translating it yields CASSLEQGAGELFF.

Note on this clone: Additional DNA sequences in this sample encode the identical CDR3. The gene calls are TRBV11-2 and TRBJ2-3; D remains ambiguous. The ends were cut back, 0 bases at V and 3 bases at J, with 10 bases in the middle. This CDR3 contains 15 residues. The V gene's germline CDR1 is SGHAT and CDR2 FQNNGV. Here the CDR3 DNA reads TGTGCCAGCAGCTTAGATCCTCCCCCGACAGATACGCAGTATTTT. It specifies CASSLDPPPTDTQYF.

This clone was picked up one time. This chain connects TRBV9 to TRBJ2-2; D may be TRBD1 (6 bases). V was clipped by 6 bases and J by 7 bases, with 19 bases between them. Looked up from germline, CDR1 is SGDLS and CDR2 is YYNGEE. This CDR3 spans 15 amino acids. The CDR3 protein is CASTRGGIGVGELFF. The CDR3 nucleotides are TGTGCCAGCACCAGAGGGGGTATCGGTGTCGGGGAGCTGTTTTTT. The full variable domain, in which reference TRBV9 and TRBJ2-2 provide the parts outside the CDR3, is DSGVTQTPKHLITATGQRVTLRCSPRSGDLSVYWYQQSLDQGLQFLIQYYNGEERAKGNILERFSAQQFPDLHSELNLSSLELGDSALYFCASTRGGIGVGELFFGEGSRLTVL.

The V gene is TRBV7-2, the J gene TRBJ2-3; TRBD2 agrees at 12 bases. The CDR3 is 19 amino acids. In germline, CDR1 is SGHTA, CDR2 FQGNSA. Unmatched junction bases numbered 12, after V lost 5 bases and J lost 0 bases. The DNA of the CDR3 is TGTGCCAGCAGCCTTATGGGACTAGCGGGCCGACGAAGCACAGATACGCAGTATTTT. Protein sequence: CASSLMGLAGRRSTDTQYF.

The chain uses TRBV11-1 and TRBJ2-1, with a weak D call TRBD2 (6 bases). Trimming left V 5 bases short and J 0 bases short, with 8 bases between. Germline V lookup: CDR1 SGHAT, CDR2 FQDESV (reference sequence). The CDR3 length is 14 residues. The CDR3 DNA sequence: TGTGCCAGCAGCCCCGGGAGCTCCTACAATGAGCAGTTCTTC. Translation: CASSPGSSYNEQFF.

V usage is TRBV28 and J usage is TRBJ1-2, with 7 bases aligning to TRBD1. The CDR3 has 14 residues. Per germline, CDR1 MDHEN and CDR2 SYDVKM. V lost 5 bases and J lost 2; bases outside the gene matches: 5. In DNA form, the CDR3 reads TGTGCCAGCAGTCCCGGACAGGTGAACTATGGCTACACCTTC. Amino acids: CASSPGQVNYGYTF.

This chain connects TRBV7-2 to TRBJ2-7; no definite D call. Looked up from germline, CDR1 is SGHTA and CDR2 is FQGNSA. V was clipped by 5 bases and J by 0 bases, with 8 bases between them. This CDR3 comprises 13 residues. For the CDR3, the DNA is TGTGCCAGCAGCCGACAACTCTCCTACGAGCAGTACTTC. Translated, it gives CASSRQLSYEQYF.

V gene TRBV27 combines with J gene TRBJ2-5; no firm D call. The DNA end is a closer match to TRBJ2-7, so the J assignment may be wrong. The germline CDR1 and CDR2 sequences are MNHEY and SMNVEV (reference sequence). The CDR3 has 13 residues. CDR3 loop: CASSIRFSYEQYF. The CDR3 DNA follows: TGTGCCAGCAGTATACGCTTCAGCTACGAGCAGTACTTC.

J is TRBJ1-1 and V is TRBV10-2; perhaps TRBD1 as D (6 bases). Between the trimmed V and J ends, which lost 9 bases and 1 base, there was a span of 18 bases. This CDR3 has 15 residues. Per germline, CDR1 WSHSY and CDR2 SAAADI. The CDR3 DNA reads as TGCGCCAGTCAACGACAGGTAGGGGCGAACACTGAAGCTTTCTTT. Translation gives CASQRQVGANTEAFF.

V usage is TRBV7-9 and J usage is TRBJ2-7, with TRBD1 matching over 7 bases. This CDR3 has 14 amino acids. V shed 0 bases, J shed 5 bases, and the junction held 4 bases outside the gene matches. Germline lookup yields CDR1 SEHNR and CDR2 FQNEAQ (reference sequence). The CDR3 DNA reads TGTGCCAGCAGCTTAGCGGGACAGCTCCACGAGCAGTACTTC. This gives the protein CASSLAGQLHEQYF.

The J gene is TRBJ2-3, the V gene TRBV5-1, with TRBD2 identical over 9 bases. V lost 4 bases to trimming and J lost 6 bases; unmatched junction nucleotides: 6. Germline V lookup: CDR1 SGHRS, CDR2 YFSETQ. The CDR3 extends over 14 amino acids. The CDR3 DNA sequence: TGCGCCAGCAGCGAAGGGACTAGCATGGATACGCAGTATTTT. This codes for CASSEGTSMDTQYF.

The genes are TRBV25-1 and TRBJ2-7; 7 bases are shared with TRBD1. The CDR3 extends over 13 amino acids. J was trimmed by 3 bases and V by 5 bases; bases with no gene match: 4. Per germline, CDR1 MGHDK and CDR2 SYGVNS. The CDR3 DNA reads TGTGCCAGCAGTAGGGACAGTTTCTACGAGCAGTACTTC. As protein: CASSRDSFYEQYF.

CDR3 coding DNA: TGCGCCAGCAGCTTGGCCAATGGCGGGGCTACAGATACGCAGTATTTT. This gives the protein CASSLANGGATDTQYF. The chain has TRBV5-1 and TRBJ2-3; TRBD2 might be the D (6 bases). Trimming took off 0 bases at V and 3 bases at J, with 14 bases between the two ends. The CDR3 spans 16 residues. The V gene's germline CDR1 is SGHRS and CDR2 YFSETQ.

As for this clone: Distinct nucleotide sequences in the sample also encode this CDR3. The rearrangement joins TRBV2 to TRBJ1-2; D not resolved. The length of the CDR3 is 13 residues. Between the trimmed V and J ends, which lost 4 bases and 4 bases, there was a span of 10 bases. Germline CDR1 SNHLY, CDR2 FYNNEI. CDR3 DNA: TGTGCCAGCAGTGTTGGCAGCTCCTATGGCTACACCTTC. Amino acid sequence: CASSVGSSYGYTF.

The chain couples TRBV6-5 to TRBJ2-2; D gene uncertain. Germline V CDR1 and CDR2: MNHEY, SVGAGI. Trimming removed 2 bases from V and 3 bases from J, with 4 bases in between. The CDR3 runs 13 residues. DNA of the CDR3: TGTGCCAGCAGTTACGGGGACACCGGGGAGCTGTTTTTT. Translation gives CASSYGDTGELFF.

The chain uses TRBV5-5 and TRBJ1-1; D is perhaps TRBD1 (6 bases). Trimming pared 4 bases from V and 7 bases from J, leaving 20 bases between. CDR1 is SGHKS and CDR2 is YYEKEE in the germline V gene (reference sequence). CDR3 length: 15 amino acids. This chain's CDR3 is CASSPTVRGRSEAFF. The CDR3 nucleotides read TGTGCCAGCAGCCCTACCGTCAGGGGCAGGAGTGAAGCTTTCTTT. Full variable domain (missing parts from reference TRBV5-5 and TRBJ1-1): DAGVTQSPTHLIKTRGQQVTLRCSPISGHKSVSWYQQVLGQGPQFIFQYYEKEERGRGNFPDRFSARQFPNYSSELNVNALLLGDSALYLCASSPTVRGRSEAFFGQGTRLTVV.

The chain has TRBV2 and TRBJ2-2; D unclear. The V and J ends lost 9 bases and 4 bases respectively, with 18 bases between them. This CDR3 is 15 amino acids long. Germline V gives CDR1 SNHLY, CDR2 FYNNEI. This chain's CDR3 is CASCIIGATTGELFF. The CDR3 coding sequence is TGTGCCAGTTGCATTATCGGCGCCACCACCGGGGAGCTGTTTTTT.

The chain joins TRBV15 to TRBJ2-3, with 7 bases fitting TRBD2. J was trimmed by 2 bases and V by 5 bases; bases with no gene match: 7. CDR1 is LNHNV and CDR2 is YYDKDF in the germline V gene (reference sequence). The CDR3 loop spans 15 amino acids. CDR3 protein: CATSRTSETTDTQYF. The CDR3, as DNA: TGTGCCACCAGCCGTACTAGCGAAACCACAGATACGCAGTATTTT.

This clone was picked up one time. The CDR3 loop reads CASSVLRSENTGELFF. The CDR3, as DNA: TGTGCCAGTAGTGTTTTAAGGTCAGAGAACACCGGGGAGCTGTTTTTT. V usage is TRBV19 and J usage is TRBJ2-2; D gene ambiguous. The CDR3 runs to 16 residues. V was clipped by 5 bases and J by 1 base, with 14 bases between them. CDR1 is LNHDA, CDR2 SQIVND, per germline (reference sequence).

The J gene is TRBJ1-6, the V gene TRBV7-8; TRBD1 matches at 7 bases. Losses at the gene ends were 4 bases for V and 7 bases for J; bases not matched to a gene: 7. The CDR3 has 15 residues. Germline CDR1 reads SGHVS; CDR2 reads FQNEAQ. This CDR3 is CASSWDRLTNSPLHF. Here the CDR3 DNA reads TGTGCCAGCAGCTGGGACAGATTGACCAATTCACCCCTCCACTTT.

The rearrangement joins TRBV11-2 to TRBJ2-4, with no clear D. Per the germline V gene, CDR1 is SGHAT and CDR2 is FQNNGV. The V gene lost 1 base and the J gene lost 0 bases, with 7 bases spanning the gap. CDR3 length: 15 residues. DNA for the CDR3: TGTGCCAGCAGCTTAGGGGTCATAGCCAAAAACATTCAGTACTTC. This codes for CASSLGVIAKNIQYF.

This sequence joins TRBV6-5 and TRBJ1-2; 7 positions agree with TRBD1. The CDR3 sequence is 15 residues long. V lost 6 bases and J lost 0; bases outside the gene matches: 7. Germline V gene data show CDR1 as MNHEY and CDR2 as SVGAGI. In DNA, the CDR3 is TGTGCCAGCAGGTCCGGGACAGTGACTAACTATGGCTACACCTTC. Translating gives CASRSGTVTNYGYTF.

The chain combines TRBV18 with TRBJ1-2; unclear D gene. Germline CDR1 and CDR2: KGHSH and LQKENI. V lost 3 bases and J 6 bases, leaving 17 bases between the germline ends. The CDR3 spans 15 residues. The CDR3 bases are TGTGCCAGCTCACCTAACCAGCAAAGGGCAAATGGCTACACCTTC. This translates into CASSPNQQRANGYTF. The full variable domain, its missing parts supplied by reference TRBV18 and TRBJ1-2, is NAGVMQNPRHLVRRRGQEARLRCSPMKGHSHVYWYRQLPEEGLKFMVYLQKENIIDESGMPKERFSAEFPKEGPSILRIQQVVRGDSAAYFCASSPNQQRANGYTFGSGTRLTVV.

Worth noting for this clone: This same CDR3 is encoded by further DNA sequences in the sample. The CDR3 bases are TGTGCCAGCAGCAGGGACAGGGGGGATTCACCCCTCCACTTT. This gives the protein CASSRDRGDSPLHF. This chain connects TRBV5-4 to TRBJ1-6, with 11 bases aligning to TRBD1. V dropped 4 bases and J dropped 8; count of bases not matched to a gene: 2. This CDR3 is 14 amino acids long. Germline V gene data show CDR1 as SGHNT and CDR2 as YYREEE (reference sequence). Full variable domain (rest looked up from reference TRBV5-4 and TRBJ1-6): ETGVTQSPTHLIKTRGQQVTLRCSSQSGHNTVSWYQQALGQGPQFIFQYYREEENGRGNFPPRFSGLQFPNYSSELNVNALELDDSALYLCASSRDRGDSPLHFGNGTRLTVT.